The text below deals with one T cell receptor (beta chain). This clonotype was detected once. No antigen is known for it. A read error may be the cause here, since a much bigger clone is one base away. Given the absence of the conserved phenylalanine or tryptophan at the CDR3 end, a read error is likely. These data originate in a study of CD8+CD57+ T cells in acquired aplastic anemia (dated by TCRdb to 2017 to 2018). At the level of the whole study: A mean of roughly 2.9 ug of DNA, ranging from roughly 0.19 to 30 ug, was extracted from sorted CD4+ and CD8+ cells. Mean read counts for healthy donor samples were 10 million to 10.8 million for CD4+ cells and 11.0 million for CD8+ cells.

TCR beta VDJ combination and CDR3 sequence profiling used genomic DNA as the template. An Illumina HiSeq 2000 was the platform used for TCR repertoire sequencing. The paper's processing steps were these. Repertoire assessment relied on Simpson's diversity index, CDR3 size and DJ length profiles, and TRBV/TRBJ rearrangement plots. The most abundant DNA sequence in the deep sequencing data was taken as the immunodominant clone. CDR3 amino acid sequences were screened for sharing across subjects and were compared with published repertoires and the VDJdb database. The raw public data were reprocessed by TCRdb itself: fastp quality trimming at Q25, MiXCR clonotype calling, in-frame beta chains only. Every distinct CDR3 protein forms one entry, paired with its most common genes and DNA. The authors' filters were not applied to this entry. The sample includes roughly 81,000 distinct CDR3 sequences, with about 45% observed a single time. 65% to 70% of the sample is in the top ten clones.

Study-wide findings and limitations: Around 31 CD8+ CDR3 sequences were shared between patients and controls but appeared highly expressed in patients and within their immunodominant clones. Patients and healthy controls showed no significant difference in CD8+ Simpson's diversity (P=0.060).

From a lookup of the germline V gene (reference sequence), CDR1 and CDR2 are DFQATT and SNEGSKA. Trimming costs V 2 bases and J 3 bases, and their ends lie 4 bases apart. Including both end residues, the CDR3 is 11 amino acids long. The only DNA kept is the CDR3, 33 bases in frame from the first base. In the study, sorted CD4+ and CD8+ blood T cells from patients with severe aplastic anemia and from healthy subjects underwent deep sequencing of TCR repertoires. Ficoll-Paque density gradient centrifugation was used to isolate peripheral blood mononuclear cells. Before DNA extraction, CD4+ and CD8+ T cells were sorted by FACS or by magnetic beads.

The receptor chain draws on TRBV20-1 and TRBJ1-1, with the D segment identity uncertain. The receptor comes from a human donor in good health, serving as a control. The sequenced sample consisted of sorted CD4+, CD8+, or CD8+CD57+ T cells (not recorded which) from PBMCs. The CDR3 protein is CSARFDTEAFL. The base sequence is TGCAGTGCTAGATTCGACACTGAAGCTTTCCTT.